The rows below give T cell receptor beta chains drawn from one sample of a study of blood T cell repertoires in COVID-19. Libraries were prepared by immunoSEQ multiplex PCR; TCRdb keeps only in-frame clonotypes and omits some of them. The table records 470,000 or so clones, approximately 83% of them present only once. Sequencing was performed on peripheral blood. The source is a human donor in a cohort sampled during active COVID-19. The CDR3 runs from the conserved cysteine through the conserved F or W. The D gene is left open where the match is weak. Clone size is stated in some rows and not others, as once, few, many or a class when expanded.

J gene: TRBJ1-4; clone size: -; V gene: TRBV19; D gene: -; CDR3 protein: CASGIRGPNEKLFF; CDR3 DNA: TGTGCCAGTGGCATCAGGGGCCCTAATGAAAAACTGTTTTTT
J gene: TRBJ2-3; clone size: -; V gene: TRBV6-5; D gene: TRBD1; CDR3 protein: CASRDGTGSPDTQYF; CDR3 DNA: TGTGCCAGCAGAGACGGGACAGGGTCCCCAGATACGCAGTATTTT
J gene: TRBJ2-5; clone size: -; V gene: TRBV19; D gene: TRBD2; CDR3 protein: CASSTGPLAGVAETQYF; CDR3 DNA: TGTGCCAGTAGTACCGGCCCCCTAGCGGGAGTCGCAGAGACCCAGTACTTC
J gene: TRBJ2-7; clone size: -; V gene: TRBV5-1; D gene: TRBD1; CDR3 protein: CASGTGTRSSYEQYF; CDR3 DNA: TGCGCCAGCGGGACAGGCACAAGGAGCTCCTACGAGCAGTACTTC
J gene: TRBJ2-1; clone size: -; V gene: TRBV7-3; D gene: -; CDR3 protein: CASRSGGSYNEQFF; CDR3 DNA: TGTGCCAGCAGGTCCGGGGGCTCCTACAATGAGCAGTTCTTC
J gene: TRBJ2-7; clone size: -; V gene: TRBV28; D gene: TRBD2; CDR3 protein: CASSSGGRYEQYF; CDR3 DNA: TGTGCCAGCAGTTCTGGCGGGAGATACGAGCAGTACTTC
J gene: TRBJ2-5; clone size: -; V gene: TRBV19; D gene: -; CDR3 protein: CASSIGSPAYQETQYF; CDR3 DNA: TGTGCCAGTAGTATAGGATCCCCCGCGTACCAAGAGACCCAGTACTTC
J gene: TRBJ1-1; clone size: -; V gene: TRBV6-6; D gene: -; CDR3 protein: CASSYLPLGEGFF; CDR3 DNA: TGTGCCAGCAGTTACCTACCTCTGGGAGAGGGTTTCTTT
J gene: TRBJ1-2; clone size: -; V gene: TRBV7-2; D gene: TRBD1; CDR3 protein: CASSVEGQLYGYTF; CDR3 DNA: TGTGCCAGCAGCGTCGAGGGACAGTTGTATGGCTACACCTTC
J gene: TRBJ2-3; clone size: -; V gene: TRBV2; D gene: -; CDR3 protein: CASRLLVTDTQYF; CDR3 DNA: TGTGCCAGCAGATTATTAGTAACAGATACGCAGTATTTT
J gene: TRBJ2-1; clone size: -; V gene: TRBV7-9; D gene: TRBD2; CDR3 protein: CASSLASGFALGEQFF; CDR3 DNA: TGTGCCAGCAGCTTGGCTAGCGGGTTTGCCTTGGGTGAGCAGTTCTTC
J gene: TRBJ2-2; clone size: -; V gene: TRBV19; D gene: TRBD1; CDR3 protein: CASSTNRDSILTGELFF; CDR3 DNA: TGTGCCAGTAGTACAAACCGGGACAGTATCCTCACCGGGGAGCTGTTTTTT
J gene: TRBJ2-3; clone size: -; V gene: TRBV27; D gene: TRBD2; CDR3 protein: CASSLAGLSTDTQYF; CDR3 DNA: TGTGCCAGCAGTCTAGCGGGGCTTAGCACAGATACGCAGTATTTT
J gene: TRBJ1-4; clone size: -; V gene: TRBV2; D gene: -; CDR3 protein: CASSGGGSNEKLFF; CDR3 DNA: TGTGCCAGCAGTGGGGGAGGGTCTAATGAAAAACTGTTTTTT
J gene: TRBJ1-2; clone size: -; V gene: TRBV27; D gene: -; CDR3 protein: CASSLSPPGGYTF; CDR3 DNA: TGTGCCAGCAGTTTAAGCCCCCCAGGGGGCTACACCTTC
J gene: TRBJ2-2; clone size: -; V gene: TRBV7-9; D gene: TRBD1; CDR3 protein: CASRRTGAANTGELFF; CDR3 DNA: TGTGCCAGCAGACGGACAGGGGCGGCGAACACCGGGGAGCTGTTTTTT
J gene: TRBJ2-1; clone size: -; V gene: TRBV5-1; D gene: -; CDR3 protein: CASSLEGFSSYNEQFF; CDR3 DNA: TGCGCCAGCAGCTTGGAGGGGTTCAGCTCCTACAATGAGCAGTTCTTC
J gene: TRBJ2-1; clone size: -; V gene: TRBV10-2; D gene: -; CDR3 protein: CASRRLEGATRNEQFF; CDR3 DNA: TGCGCCAGCAGAAGATTGGAGGGGGCAACTCGCAATGAGCAGTTCTTC
J gene: TRBJ2-6; clone size: -; V gene: TRBV6-1; D gene: TRBD2; CDR3 protein: CASSDFISTSGRSGANVLTF; CDR3 DNA: TGTGCCAGCAGTGACTTCATTTCGACTAGCGGGAGGTCTGGGGCCAACGTCCTGACTTTC
J gene: TRBJ2-7; clone size: -; V gene: TRBV7-3; D gene: TRBD1; CDR3 protein: CASSPVPGTEKNEQYF; CDR3 DNA: TGTGCCAGCAGCCCGGTTCCGGGGACAGAAAAAAACGAGCAGTACTTC
J gene: TRBJ2-1; clone size: -; V gene: TRBV14; D gene: TRBD2; CDR3 protein: CASSPTGLVQEQFF; CDR3 DNA: TGTGCCAGCAGCCCGACCGGACTAGTACAAGAGCAGTTCTTC
J gene: TRBJ2-7; clone size: -; V gene: TRBV28; D gene: TRBD2; CDR3 protein: CASRGTRGTYEQYF; CDR3 DNA: TGTGCCAGCAGGGGGACTAGGGGGACCTACGAGCAGTACTTC
J gene: TRBJ2-2; clone size: few; V gene: TRBV5-6; D gene: -; CDR3 protein: CASNSGTFTGELFF; CDR3 DNA: TGTGCCAGCAACTCCGGGACTTTCACCGGGGAGCTGTTTTTT
J gene: TRBJ1-1; clone size: -; V gene: TRBV18; D gene: TRBD1; CDR3 protein: CASSQERGQINTEAFF; CDR3 DNA: TGTGCCAGCTCACAGGAGAGGGGGCAGATTAACACTGAAGCTTTCTTT
J gene: TRBJ2-6; clone size: -; V gene: TRBV7-3; D gene: -; CDR3 protein: CASSPTAGANVLTF; CDR3 DNA: TGTGCCAGCAGCCCGACAGCCGGGGCCAACGTCCTGACTTTC
J gene: TRBJ2-2; clone size: -; V gene: TRBV29-1; D gene: TRBD1; CDR3 protein: CSVRSGTGNTGELFF; CDR3 DNA: TGCAGCGTTAGATCAGGGACAGGGAACACCGGGGAGCTGTTTTTT
J gene: TRBJ1-2; clone size: -; V gene: TRBV10-1; D gene: -; CDR3 protein: CASSKTGAYGYTF; CDR3 DNA: TGCGCCAGCAGTAAAACAGGCGCCTATGGCTACACCTTC
J gene: TRBJ2-1; clone size: -; V gene: TRBV9; D gene: -; CDR3 protein: CASSAPGYNEQFF; CDR3 DNA: TGTGCCAGCAGCGCCCCGGGTTACAATGAGCAGTTCTTC
J gene: TRBJ1-2; clone size: -; V gene: TRBV4-3; D gene: -; CDR3 protein: CASSHTGTLGNYGYTF; CDR3 DNA: TGCGCCAGCAGCCACACCGGGACACTCGGGAACTATGGCTACACCTTC
J gene: TRBJ2-5; clone size: -; V gene: TRBV10-3; D gene: -; CDR3 protein: CAISEGAGTQYF; CDR3 DNA: TGTGCCATCAGTGAGGGTGCGGGGACCCAGTACTTC
J gene: TRBJ1-1; clone size: -; V gene: TRBV9; D gene: -; CDR3 protein: CASSVVAGGGNAFF; CDR3 DNA: TGTGCCAGCAGCGTAGTGGCGGGGGGCGGAAACGCTTTCTTT
J gene: TRBJ1-6; clone size: once; V gene: TRBV19; D gene: TRBD1; CDR3 protein: CASSVRDRSRRTPYNSPLHF; CDR3 DNA: TGTGCCAGTAGTGTCCGGGACAGGAGTAGAAGGACCCCCTATAATTCACCCCTCCACTTT
J gene: TRBJ1-5; clone size: -; V gene: TRBV9; D gene: TRBD1; CDR3 protein: CASSRTGGQPQHF; CDR3 DNA: TGTGCCAGCAGTAGGACAGGGGGTCAGCCCCAGCATTTT
J gene: TRBJ2-5; clone size: -; V gene: TRBV4-3; D gene: TRBD2; CDR3 protein: CASSNSGRPQETQYF; CDR3 DNA: TGCGCCAGCAGTAATAGCGGGAGGCCCCAAGAGACCCAGTACTTC
J gene: TRBJ2-7; clone size: -; V gene: TRBV9; D gene: TRBD1; CDR3 protein: CASSRGTGGYEQYF; CDR3 DNA: TGTGCCAGCAGCAGAGGGACAGGGGGGTACGAGCAGTACTTC
J gene: TRBJ1-2; clone size: -; V gene: TRBV21-1; D gene: -; CDR3 protein: CASRRDYGYTF; CDR3 DNA: TGTGCCAGCAGGAGAGACTATGGCTACACCTTC
J gene: TRBJ1-2; clone size: -; V gene: TRBV21-1; D gene: -; CDR3 protein: CASSKEGARPPTNYGYTF; CDR3 DNA: TGTGCCAGCAGCAAAGAGGGGGCGAGACCTCCTACTAACTATGGCTACACCTTC
J gene: TRBJ1-2; clone size: -; V gene: TRBV7-2; D gene: -; CDR3 protein: CASSLAVQGHGYTF; CDR3 DNA: TGTGCCAGCAGCTTAGCGGTACAGGGTCATGGCTACACCTTC
J gene: TRBJ1-2; clone size: once; V gene: TRBV7-6; D gene: TRBD1; CDR3 protein: CASSLGAGGDYGYTF; CDR3 DNA: TGTGCCAGCAGCTTAGGGGCAGGGGGCGACTATGGCTACACCTTC
J gene: TRBJ2-1; clone size: -; V gene: TRBV7-3; D gene: -; CDR3 protein: CASSLTSGLNEQFF; CDR3 DNA: TGTGCCAGCAGCTTAACGTCAGGACTCAATGAGCAGTTCTTC
J gene: TRBJ2-3; clone size: -; V gene: TRBV5-1; D gene: -; CDR3 protein: CASSLGGSGRTDTQYF; CDR3 DNA: TGCGCCAGCAGCTTGGGAGGTAGCGGCCGCACAGATACGCAGTATTTT
J gene: TRBJ2-1; clone size: -; V gene: TRBV19; D gene: TRBD2; CDR3 protein: CASSGVAGGGYNEQFF; CDR3 DNA: TGTGCCAGTAGTGGGGTAGCGGGAGGCGGGTACAATGAGCAGTTCTTC
J gene: TRBJ1-6; clone size: -; V gene: TRBV30; D gene: -; CDR3 protein: CAWRTHRADSPLHF; CDR3 DNA: TGTGCCTGGAGGACACACAGGGCCGATTCACCCCTCCACTTT
J gene: TRBJ1-1; clone size: -; V gene: TRBV18; D gene: TRBD1; CDR3 protein: CASSPTTRTGGGNTEAFF; CDR3 DNA: TGTGCCAGCTCACCGACTACTAGAACAGGGGGAGGGAACACTGAAGCTTTCTTT
J gene: TRBJ2-6; clone size: -; V gene: TRBV9; D gene: TRBD1; CDR3 protein: CASSPDRGLSGANVLTF; CDR3 DNA: TGTGCCAGCAGCCCTGACAGGGGGCTATCTGGGGCCAACGTCCTGACTTTC
J gene: TRBJ2-3; clone size: -; V gene: TRBV11-3; D gene: TRBD2; CDR3 protein: CASSHRTSGRPDTQYF; CDR3 DNA: TGTGCCAGCAGCCACAGGACTAGCGGGAGACCAGATACGCAGTATTTT
J gene: TRBJ1-1; clone size: -; V gene: TRBV7-9; D gene: -; CDR3 protein: CASSFSQGTEAFF; CDR3 DNA: TGTGCCAGCAGTTTTTCTCAGGGTACTGAAGCTTTCTTT
J gene: TRBJ1-2; clone size: -; V gene: TRBV10-2; D gene: -; CDR3 protein: CASWKGNYGYTF; CDR3 DNA: TGCGCCAGTTGGAAGGGGAACTATGGCTACACCTTC
J gene: TRBJ1-1; clone size: -; V gene: TRBV25-1; D gene: TRBD1; CDR3 protein: CASSIPGQTNTEAFF; CDR3 DNA: TGTGCCAGCAGTATCCCGGGACAGACTAACACTGAAGCTTTCTTT
J gene: TRBJ2-7; clone size: few; V gene: TRBV5-1; D gene: TRBD2; CDR3 protein: CASSLGSGYANEQYF; CDR3 DNA: TGCGCCAGCAGCTTGGGTAGCGGGTACGCGAACGAGCAGTACTTC
J gene: TRBJ2-2; clone size: -; V gene: TRBV20-1; D gene: -; CDR3 protein: CSASRLGNTGELFF; CDR3 DNA: TGCAGTGCTAGTAGACTAGGGAACACCGGGGAGCTGTTTTTT
J gene: TRBJ2-7; clone size: -; V gene: TRBV11-2; D gene: TRBD1; CDR3 protein: CASSLLTGTGSYEQYF; CDR3 DNA: TGTGCCAGCAGCTTGTTAACCGGGACAGGGTCCTACGAGCAGTACTTC
J gene: TRBJ2-3; clone size: -; V gene: TRBV5-1; D gene: TRBD2; CDR3 protein: CASARLAGGNTDTQYF; CDR3 DNA: TGCGCCAGCGCTAGACTAGCGGGAGGGAACACAGATACGCAGTATTTT
J gene: TRBJ1-2; clone size: -; V gene: TRBV5-1; D gene: TRBD1; CDR3 protein: CASSLASGGIVYGYTF; CDR3 DNA: TGCGCCAGCAGCTTGGCGTCAGGGGGGATTGTCTATGGCTACACCTTC